One sample yielded the 7 T cell receptor beta chains listed below, sequenced in a study of Ad26.COV2.S vaccination and SARS-CoV-2 variants. This sample's treatment: around 19 received Ad26.COV2.S at low or high dose, single or two shots; five or six received placebo; per-sample allocation not given. Collection of samples fell on day 63 after the first vaccine or placebo injection. Only in-frame clones appear in the TCRdb table, and some are missing; sequencing was by immunoSEQ multiplex PCR. The sample lists some 400,000 clones; approximately 91% were seen once. The input for sequencing was peripheral blood, taken in a trial of Ad26.COV2.S vaccine versus placebo. The receptor source for this set is a person aged 18-60 years who received the Ad26.COV2.S COVID-19 vaccine or a placebo.

This chain links TRBV28 with TRBJ2-1, with 14 bases matching TRBD2. Germline CDR1 is MDHEN and CDR2 is SYDVKM. The junction had 9 bases not matched to a gene; V was cut back by 6 bases and J by 2 bases. There are 18 residues in the CDR3. CDR3 region: CASSPGGLAGGTYNEQFF. The CDR3 DNA reads TGTGCCAGCAGCCCCGGAGGACTAGCGGGAGGAACCTACAATGAGCAGTTCTTC.

V gene TRBV6-6 combines with J gene TRBJ2-1, with unresolved D. Germline CDR1 is MNHNY and CDR2 is SVGAGI (reference sequence). V was pared by 0 bases and J by 15 bases, with 12 bases between. This CDR3 is built from 12 residues. Here the CDR3 reads CASSYSNSLGFF. In DNA form, the CDR3 reads TGTGCCAGCAGTTACTCGAATAGCTTGGGGTTCTTC.

This chain joins TRBV18 and TRBJ2-2, with D unclear. Germline lookup yields CDR1 KGHSH and CDR2 LQKENI. The CDR3 is 16 amino acids. V was trimmed by 4 bases and J by 0 bases, leaving 12 bases between them. CDR3 in DNA: TGTGCCAGCTCACAACAGTGGCTCGCGAACACCGGGGAGCTGTTTTTT. The encoded protein is CASSQQWLANTGELFF.

The chain has TRBV21-1 and TRBJ1-4; TRBD1 was called by the table and not checked on the DNA. TRBV21-1 is shown as a pseudogene. The CDR3 consists of 15 residues. The CDR3 here is CASSKEKAGSEKLFF. As DNA, the CDR3 is TGTGCCAGCAGCAAAGAAAAGGCAGGGTCTGAAAAACTGTTTTTT.

The rearrangement links TRBV28 to TRBJ2-7; D may be TRBD1 (5 bases). Germline CDR1 and CDR2: MDHEN and SYDVKM. The V end was cut by 2 bases, the J end by 0 bases, with 11 bases between. The CDR3 loop spans 15 amino acids. The CDR3: CASSLQGRSSYEQYF. CDR3 coding DNA: TGTGCCAGCAGTTTACAGGGCCGAAGCTCCTACGAGCAGTACTTC.

This clone was seen a few times. The chain recombines TRBV7-9 with TRBJ2-2; D unresolved. The CDR3 runs 14 residues. The V gene's germline CDR1 is SEHNR and CDR2 FQNEAQ (reference sequence). V lost 5 bases to trimming and J lost 8 bases, with 15 bases between them. The CDR3 sequence is CASSPIAILGELFF. The CDR3 DNA sequence: TGTGCCAGCAGCCCCATAGCTATACTTGGGGAGCTGTTTTTT.

The chain combines TRBV2 with TRBJ1-4; a weak D match, TRBD1 (5 bases). CDR1 is SNHLY and CDR2 is FYNNEI in the germline V gene. The V end was cut by 0 bases, the J end by 5 bases, with 10 bases between. The CDR3 contains 15 residues. CDR3 sequence reads: CASSEADSLNEKLFF. The CDR3 DNA is TGTGCCAGCAGTGAAGCCGACAGCCTAAATGAAAAACTGTTTTTT.